This TCR beta chain was documented in a study of T cell repertoires in cytomegalovirus infection. As for the study in general: Use of recently identified HLA-C-restricted and well-studied HLA-B-restricted CMV epitopes was part of the study. Signatures in public TCR beta sequences pointed to both CMV infection and matching HLA type. Findings of the study overall: The cumulative frequency of public TCR beta families identified carriers of CMV plus the relevant HLA. What dominated the ex vivo response were HLA-C-restricted CMV-specific TCR beta clonotypes.

This clonotype came up a few times. What it binds is unknown. One entry per CDR3 protein results from TCRdb running MiXCR on the reads. The table shows under 95,000 distinct CDR3 sequences, with roughly 44% occurring only once. This CDR3 spans 15 amino acids. In germline, CDR1 is SGHTA, CDR2 FQGNSA. V was clipped by 1 base and J by 1 base, with 10 bases between them. The sample here was CD8+ T cells from cultured PBMCs, taken from culture after CMV antigen stimulation. The chain combines TRBV7-2 with TRBJ2-5; weak D call: TRBD2 (5 bases). This receptor was identified in a human donor in good health (CMV status not recorded). Some clones in this sample may be carry-over from other donors' samples. CDR3 DNA sequence: TGTGCCAGCAGCTTAGTCGTAGCGCCCCAAGAGACCCAGTACTTC. Translation gives CASSLVVAPQETQYF.